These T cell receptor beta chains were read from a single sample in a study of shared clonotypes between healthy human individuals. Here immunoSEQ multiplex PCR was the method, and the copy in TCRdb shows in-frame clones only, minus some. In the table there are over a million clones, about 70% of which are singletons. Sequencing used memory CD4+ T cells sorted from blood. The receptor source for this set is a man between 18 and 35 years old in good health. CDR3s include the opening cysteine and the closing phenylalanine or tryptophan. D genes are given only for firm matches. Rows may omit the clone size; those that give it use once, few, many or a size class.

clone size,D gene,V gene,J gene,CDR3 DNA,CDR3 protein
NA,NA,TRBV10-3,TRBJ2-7,TGTGCCATCAGTGAGGGACAGTGGCCCTACGAGCAGTACTTC,CAISEGQWPYEQYF
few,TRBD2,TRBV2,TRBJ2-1,TGTGCCAGCAGTCCCCGGCGGGGGGGAAACAATGAGCAGTTCTTC,CASSPRRGGNNEQFF
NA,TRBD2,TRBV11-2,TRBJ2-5,TGTGCCAGCAGCTCAGATAGCGGGGAGACCCAGTACTTC,CASSSDSGETQYF
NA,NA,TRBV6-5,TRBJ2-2,TGTGCCAGCAGGACGATAGCCGGGGAGCTGTTTTTT,CASRTIAGELFF
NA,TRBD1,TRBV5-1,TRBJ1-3,TGCGCCAGCAGCCCCCGAACAGGGGGAGGAAACACCATATATTTT,CASSPRTGGGNTIYF
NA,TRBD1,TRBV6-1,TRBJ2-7,TGTGCCGGAGACAGGGGAACCTCCTACGAGCAGTACTTC,CAGDRGTSYEQYF
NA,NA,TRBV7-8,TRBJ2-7,TGTGCCAGCAGCCGAGGGGGGATCTACTCCTACGAGCAGTACTTC,CASSRGGIYSYEQYF
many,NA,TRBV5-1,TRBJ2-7,TGCGCCAGCAGCTTGCTACAGGACTCCTACGAGCAGTACTTC,CASSLLQDSYEQYF
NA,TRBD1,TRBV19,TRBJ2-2,TGTGCCAGTAGTCGGGGACAGGGTGGCACCGGGGAGCTGTTTTTT,CASSRGQGGTGELFF
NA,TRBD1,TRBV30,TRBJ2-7,TGTGCCTGGAGTGCCGGGACAGGGAAGAACGAGCAGTACTTC,CAWSAGTGKNEQYF
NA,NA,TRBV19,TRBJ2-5,TGTGCCAGTAGTATCCTTAAGGGGTTGAAAGAGACCCAGTACTTC,CASSILKGLKETQYF
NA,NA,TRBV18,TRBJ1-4,TGTGCCAGCTCACGTGATGGCAGCGAAAAACTGTTTTTT,CASSRDGSEKLFF
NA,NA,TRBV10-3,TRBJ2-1,TGTGCCATCAGGGCCTACAATGAGCAGTTCTTC,CAIRAYNEQFF
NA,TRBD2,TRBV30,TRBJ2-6,TGTGCCTGGAGTGTACGGGCTAGCGGGAGGGCCTTTGGGGCCAACGTCCTGACTTTC,CAWSVRASGRAFGANVLTF
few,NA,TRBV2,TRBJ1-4,TGTGCCAGCATGGCCAATGAAAAACTGTTTTTT,CASMANEKLFF
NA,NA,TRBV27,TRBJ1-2,TGTGCCAGCAGTCAGGGAGGAGTTGGCTATGGCTACACCTTC,CASSQGGVGYGYTF
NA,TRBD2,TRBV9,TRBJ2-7,TGTGCCAGCAGCGTAGCCCCGATGGGGGGGACCAACGAGCAGTACTTC,CASSVAPMGGTNEQYF
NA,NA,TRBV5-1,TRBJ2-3,TGCGCCAGCAGCTGGACCAAGGGCACAGATACGCAGTATTTT,CASSWTKGTDTQYF
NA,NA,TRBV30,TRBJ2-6,TGTGCCCAAGGGGAGGGGGCGTCCGGGGCCAACGTCCTGACTTTC,CAQGEGASGANVLTF
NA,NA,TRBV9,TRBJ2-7,TGTGCCAGCAGCCCCGCGGAAGGGCACGAGCAGTACTTC,CASSPAEGHEQYF
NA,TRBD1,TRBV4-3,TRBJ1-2,TGCGCCAGCAGCCCCGAAGCAGGGGGGGGATATGGCTACACCTTC,CASSPEAGGGYGYTF
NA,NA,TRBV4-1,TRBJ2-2,TGCGCCAGCAGCCAATCACTATGGAGCGGGGAGCTGTTTTTT,CASSQSLWSGELFF
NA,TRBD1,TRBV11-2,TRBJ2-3,TGTGCCAGCAGCTTAACCCTGTTTCAGACAGGGGGCACAGATACGCAGTATTTT,CASSLTLFQTGGTDTQYF
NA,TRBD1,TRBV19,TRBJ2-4,TGTGCCAGTAGTACCACAGGGGTGGGATTAGCCAAAAACATTCAGTACTTC,CASSTTGVGLAKNIQYF
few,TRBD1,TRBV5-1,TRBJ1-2,TGCGCCAGCAGCTTGGGAACAGGGGCAGGGTATGGCTACACCTTC,CASSLGTGAGYGYTF
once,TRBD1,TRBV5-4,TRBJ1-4,TGTGCCAGCAGCCTGACCGGGACAGGGTATGAAAAACTGTTTTTT,CASSLTGTGYEKLFF
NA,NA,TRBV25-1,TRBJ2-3,TGTGCCAGCAGTTCCGGGGGGCGGAAGACAGATACGCAGTATTTT,CASSSGGRKTDTQYF
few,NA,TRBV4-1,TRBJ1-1,TGCGCCAGCAGCCAAGATCGGAGGGGTGAAGCTTTCTTT,CASSQDRRGEAFF
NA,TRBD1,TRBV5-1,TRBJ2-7,TGCGCCAGCAGCTGGACAGGGGACACCTACGAGCAGTACTTC,CASSWTGDTYEQYF
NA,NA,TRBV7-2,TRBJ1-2,TGTGCCAGCAGCTTCGTCGGAGGCTATGGCTACACCTTC,CASSFVGGYGYTF
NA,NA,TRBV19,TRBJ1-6,TGTGCCAGTAGAGTGGGGGATTCACCCCTCCACTTT,CASRVGDSPLHF
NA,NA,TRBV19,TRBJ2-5,TGTGCCAGTAGTATTGGAGGTAGGGGGGTCCAAGAGACCCAGTACTTC,CASSIGGRGVQETQYF